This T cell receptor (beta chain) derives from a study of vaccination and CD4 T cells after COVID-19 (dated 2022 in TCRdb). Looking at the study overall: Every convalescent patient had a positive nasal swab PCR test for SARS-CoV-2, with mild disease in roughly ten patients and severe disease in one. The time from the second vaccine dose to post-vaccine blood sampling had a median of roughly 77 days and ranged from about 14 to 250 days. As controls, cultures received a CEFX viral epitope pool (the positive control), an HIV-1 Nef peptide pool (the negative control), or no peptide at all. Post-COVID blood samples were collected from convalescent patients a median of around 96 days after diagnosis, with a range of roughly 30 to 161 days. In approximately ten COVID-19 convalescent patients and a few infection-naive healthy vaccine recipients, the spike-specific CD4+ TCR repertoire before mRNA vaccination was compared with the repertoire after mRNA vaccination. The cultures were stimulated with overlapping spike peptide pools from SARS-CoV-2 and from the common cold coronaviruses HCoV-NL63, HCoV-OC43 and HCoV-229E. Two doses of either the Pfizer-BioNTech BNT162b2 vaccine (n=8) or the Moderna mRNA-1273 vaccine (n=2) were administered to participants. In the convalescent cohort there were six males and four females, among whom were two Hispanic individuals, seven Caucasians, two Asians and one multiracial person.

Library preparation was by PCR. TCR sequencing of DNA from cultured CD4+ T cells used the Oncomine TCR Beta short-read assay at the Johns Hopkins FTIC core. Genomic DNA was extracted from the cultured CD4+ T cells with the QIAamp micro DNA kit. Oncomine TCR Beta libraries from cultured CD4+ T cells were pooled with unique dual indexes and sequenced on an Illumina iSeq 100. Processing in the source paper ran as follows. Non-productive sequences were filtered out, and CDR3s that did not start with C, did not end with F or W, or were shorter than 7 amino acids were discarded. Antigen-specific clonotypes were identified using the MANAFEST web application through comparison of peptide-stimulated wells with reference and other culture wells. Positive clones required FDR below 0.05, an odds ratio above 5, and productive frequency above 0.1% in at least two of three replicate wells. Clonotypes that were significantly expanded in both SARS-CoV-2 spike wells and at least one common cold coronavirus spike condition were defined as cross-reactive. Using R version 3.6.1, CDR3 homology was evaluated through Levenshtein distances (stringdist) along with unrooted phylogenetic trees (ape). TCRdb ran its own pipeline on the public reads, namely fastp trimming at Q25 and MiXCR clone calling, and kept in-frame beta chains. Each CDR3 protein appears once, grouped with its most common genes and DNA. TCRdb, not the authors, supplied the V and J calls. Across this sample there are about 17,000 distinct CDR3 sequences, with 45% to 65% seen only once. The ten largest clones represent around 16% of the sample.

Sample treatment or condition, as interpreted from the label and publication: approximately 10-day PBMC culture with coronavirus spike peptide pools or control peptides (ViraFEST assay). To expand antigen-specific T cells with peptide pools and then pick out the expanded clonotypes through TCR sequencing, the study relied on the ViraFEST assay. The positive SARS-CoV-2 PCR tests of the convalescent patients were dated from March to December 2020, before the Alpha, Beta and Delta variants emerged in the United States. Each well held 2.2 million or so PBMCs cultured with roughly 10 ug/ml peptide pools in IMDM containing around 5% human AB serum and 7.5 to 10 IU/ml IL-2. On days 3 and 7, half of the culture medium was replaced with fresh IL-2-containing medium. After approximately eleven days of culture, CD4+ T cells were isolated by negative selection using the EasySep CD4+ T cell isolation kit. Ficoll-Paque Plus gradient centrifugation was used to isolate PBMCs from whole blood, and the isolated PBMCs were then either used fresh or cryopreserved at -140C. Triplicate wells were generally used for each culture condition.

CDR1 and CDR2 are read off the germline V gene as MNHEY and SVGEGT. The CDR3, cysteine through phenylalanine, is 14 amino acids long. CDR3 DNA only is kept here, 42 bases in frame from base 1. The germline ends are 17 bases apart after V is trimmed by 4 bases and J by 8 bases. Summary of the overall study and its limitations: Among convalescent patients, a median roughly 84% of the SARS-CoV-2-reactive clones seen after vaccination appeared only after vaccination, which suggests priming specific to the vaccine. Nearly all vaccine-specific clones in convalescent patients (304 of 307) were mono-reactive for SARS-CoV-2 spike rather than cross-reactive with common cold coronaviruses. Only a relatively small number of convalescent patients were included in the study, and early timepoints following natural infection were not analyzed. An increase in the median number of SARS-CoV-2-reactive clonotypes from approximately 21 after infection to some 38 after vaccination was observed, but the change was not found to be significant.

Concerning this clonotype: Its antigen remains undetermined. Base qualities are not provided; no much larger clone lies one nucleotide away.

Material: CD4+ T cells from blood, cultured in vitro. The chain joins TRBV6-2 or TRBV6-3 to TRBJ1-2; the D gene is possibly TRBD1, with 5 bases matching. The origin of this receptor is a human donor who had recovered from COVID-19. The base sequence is TGTGCCAGCAGTTGGGGACCGACGGGGACCGGCTACACCTTC. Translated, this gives CASSWGPTGTGYTF.